Each of the 6 T cell receptor beta chains below was sequenced from the same sample in a study of T-cell reconstitution after alpha-beta-depleted transplantation in children. The TCRbeta library incorporated unique molecular identifiers. Using its own MiXCR run on the PCR reads, TCRdb lists one record per CDR3 protein. Among approximately 80,000 distinct CDR3 sequences listed, roughly an eighth were seen once. The sample here was PBMCs, mostly from graft donor cells, taken 180 days after TCRalphabeta/CD19-depleted stem cell transplant. These receptors all stem from a male patient aged 2 to 9 who had a stem cell transplant for acute lymphoblastic leukemia, so the T cells may come from the graft donor.

This clonotype came up a few times. V usage is TRBV6-1 and J usage is TRBJ1-1; D is ambiguous. V shed 6 bases and J shed 2 bases, with 16 bases lying between them. Germline V CDR1 and CDR2: MNHNS, SASEGT. This CDR3 contains 15 residues. For the CDR3, the DNA is TGTGCCAGCAGGCCTCCGGGGAGGATAAACACTGAAGCTTTCTTT. Translated: CASRPPGRINTEAFF.

This clonotype was detected many times. The chain employs TRBV5-1 and TRBJ2-5; D possibly corresponds to TRBD1 (5 bases). This CDR3 contains 16 residues. Trimming removed 0 bases from V and 2 bases from J, with 14 bases in between. CDR1 is SGHRS, CDR2 YFSETQ, per germline. CDR3 in DNA: TGCGCCAGCAGCTTGGGGGCAACGACAGTACAAGAGACCCAGTACTTC. Protein: CASSLGATTVQETQYF.

This clonotype was seen at least ten times. The rearrangement links TRBV29-1 to TRBJ2-5; 8 nucleotides match TRBD1. Trimming removed 8 bases from V and 5 bases from J; junction bases left unmatched: 13. Germline-derived CDR1 and CDR2 are SQVTM and ANQGSEA. The CDR3 runs to 14 residues. The CDR3 nucleotides read TGCAGCTCCGAGGGCAGGGGGCGCGGGGAGACCCAGTACTTC. Translated: CSSEGRGRGETQYF.

In its sample, this clonotype was seen many times. The chain employs TRBV7-9 and TRBJ2-7; D is possibly TRBD2 (5 bases). CDR3 length equals 13 residues. In germline, CDR1 is SEHNR, CDR2 FQNEAQ (reference sequence). V was trimmed by 4 bases and J by 0 bases, leaving 7 bases between them. CDR3 nucleotide sequence: TGTGCCAGCAGCTATGGGAGCTCCTACGAGCAGTACTTC. Its translation: CASSYGSSYEQYF.

For this clonotype: This may stem from a read error, because a much larger clone lies one nucleotide away. The chain couples TRBV10-3 to TRBJ2-1, with D possibly being TRBD2 (5 bases). V was clipped by 8 bases and J by 13 bases, with 12 bases between them. This CDR3 has 10 residues. CDR1 ENHRY and CDR2 SYGVKD come from the germline V gene. The CDR3 bases are TGTGCCATCGGAGAGGGAAGTCAGTTCTTC. Translation: CAIGEGSQFF.

The chain employs TRBV29-1 and TRBJ2-1; no clear D. V lost 3 bases, J lost 1 base, and 1 base lay in between. Germline lookup yields CDR1 SQVTM and CDR2 ANQGSEA. The CDR3 runs to 11 residues. CDR3: CSVDSYNEQFF. CDR3 DNA: TGCAGCGTTGATTCCTACAATGAGCAGTTCTTC.